This passage covers 14 T cell receptor beta chains from one sample sequenced in a study of T cell responses to AZD1222 COVID-19 vaccine. TCRdb's copy holds only in-frame clones and misses some; the assay was immunoSEQ multiplex PCR. The data show about 100,000 clones, with about 87% seen just once and just over 4% held by the top ten. This sample comprised peripheral blood, obtained on day 0 of MenACWY control vaccination. All receptors derive from an adult in good health.

The genes are TRBV7-2 and TRBJ1-1, with a possible D match to TRBD1 (5 bases). From germline, CDR1 is SGHTA and CDR2 FQGNSA. The CDR3 contains 15 residues. Trimming took 1 base from V and 3 from J, leaving 12 bases between them. CDR3 nucleotides: TGTGCCAGCAGCTTAGTAGCAGGGAAGGACACTGAAGCTTTCTTT. Translating it yields CASSLVAGKDTEAFF. Full variable domain (rest looked up from reference TRBV7-2 and TRBJ1-1): GAGVSQSPSNKVTEKGKDVELRCDPISGHTALYWYRQSLGQGLEFLIYFQGNSAPDKSGLPSDRFSAERTGGSVSTLTIQRTQQEDSAVYLCASSLVAGKDTEAFFGQGTRLTVV.

V usage is TRBV2 and J usage is TRBJ1-2; 8 nucleotides align to TRBD1. The germline V gene encodes CDR1 SNHLY and CDR2 FYNNEI. This CDR3 region has 15 residues. Trimming took 7 bases from V and 3 from J; bases not matched to a gene: 10. The CDR3 is CASTPTGVLDYGYTF. DNA for the CDR3: TGTGCCAGCACCCCGACAGGGGTCTTAGACTATGGCTACACCTTC. Full variable domain (outside the CDR3, taken from reference TRBV2 and TRBJ1-2): EPEVTQTPSHQVTQMGQEVILRCVPISNHLYFYWYRQILGQKVEFLVSFYNNEISEKSEIFDDQFSVERPDGSNFTLKIRSTKLEDSAMYFCASTPTGVLDYGYTFGSGTRLTVV.

V and J are TRBV3-1 (or the pseudogene TRBV3-2) and TRBJ1-3; D might be TRBD1 (6 bases). CDR1 and CDR2 (germline): LGHDT, YNNKEL (reference sequence). Trimming shortened V by 1 base and J by 4 bases, and 11 bases separated the two germline ends. The CDR3 spans 15 residues. CDR3 sequence reads: CASSQVATGGNTIYF. CDR3 nucleotides: TGTGCCAGCAGCCAAGTAGCCACAGGGGGAAACACCATATATTTT.

The chain has TRBV4-3 and TRBJ2-2; 7 nucleotides agree with TRBD1. V was clipped by 0 bases and J by 4 bases; unmatched bases: 5. Germline CDR1 reads LGHNA; CDR2 reads YSLEER. The CDR3 runs to 16 residues. The CDR3 sequence: CASSQEAGGITGELFF. The CDR3 DNA sequence: TGCGCCAGCAGCCAAGAGGCAGGGGGTATCACCGGGGAGCTGTTTTTT.

This rearrangement joins TRBV11-2 to TRBJ2-7; D remains ambiguous. The CDR3 contains 13 residues. With 5 bases removed from V and 4 bases from J, the gap between germline ends came to 12 bases. The V gene's germline CDR1 is SGHAT and CDR2 FQNNGV. The chain's CDR3 is CASSSPEFYEQYF. In DNA form, the CDR3 reads TGTGCCAGCAGCAGCCCCGAGTTTTACGAGCAGTACTTC.

The V call is TRBV7-2, the J call TRBJ1-1; D might be TRBD1 (5 bases). The CDR3 extends over 13 amino acids. Germline V gene data show CDR1 as SGHTA and CDR2 as FQGNSA. V was shortened by 0 bases and J by 6 bases, with 8 bases between the two germline ends. This chain's CDR3 is CASSLAGAPEAFF. Written as DNA, the CDR3 is TGTGCCAGCAGCTTAGCTGGGGCCCCTGAAGCTTTCTTT.

The CDR3 loop is CASSYGGDNQPQHF. The CDR3 bases are TGTGCCAGCAGTTACGGGGGGGACAATCAGCCCCAGCATTTT. This chain uses TRBV6-5 with TRBJ1-5; a weak D match, TRBD1 (5 bases). Germline V gives CDR1 MNHEY, CDR2 SVGAGI. The CDR3 runs to 14 residues. The V gene lost 2 bases and the J gene lost 3 bases, with 8 bases spanning the gap.

This sequence joins TRBV7-6 and TRBJ1-5; a weak D match, TRBD1 (5 bases). V lost 2 bases, J lost 4 bases, and 9 bases lay in between. The CDR3 extends over 14 amino acids. Germline V gene lookup returns CDR1 SGHVS and CDR2 FNYEAQ. CDR3 amino acids: CASSLRGGNQPQHF. CDR3 in DNA: TGTGCCAGCAGCTTAAGGGGAGGGAATCAGCCCCAGCATTTT.

To note about this clone: The junction departs from germline at one end; a sequencing error may be responsible. This chain links TRBV6-1 with TRBJ1-3, with 7 bases aligning to TRBD1. The CDR3 loop spans 15 amino acids. Germline V lookup: CDR1 MNHNS, CDR2 SASEGT. The chain's CDR3 is CASREDRASGNTIYF. The CDR3 coding sequence is TGTGCCAGCAGAGAAGACAGGGCCTCTGGAAACACCATATATTTT.

This chain links TRBV28 with TRBJ1-2; D gene uncertain. Germline assignment: CDR1 MDHEN and CDR2 SYDVKM. The CDR3 has 13 residues. Trimming took 7 bases from V and 4 from J, leaving 13 bases between them. The CDR3: CASKLVGSYGYTF. CDR3 nucleotides: TGTGCCAGCAAATTAGTAGGGAGCTATGGCTACACCTTC.

This clone was seen a single time. This chain uses TRBV24-1 with TRBJ2-1, with 12 bases that match TRBD2. The V segment lost 10 bases and the J segment 9 bases; nucleotides outside the gene matches: 6. This CDR3 spans 13 amino acids. In germline, CDR1 is KGHDR, CDR2 SFDVKD. CDR3 in amino acids: CATRTSGMAEQFF. In DNA, the CDR3 is TGTGCCACTCGGACTAGCGGGATGGCTGAGCAGTTCTTC.

This clone was seen only once. This sample also contains other DNA sequences that code for the same CDR3. The chain links TRBV3-1 (or the pseudogene TRBV3-2) to TRBJ1-3; D gene unclear. The CDR3 is 16 amino acids. V lost 4 bases, J lost 0 bases, and 13 bases lay in between. Germline values: CDR1 LGHDT, CDR2 YNNKEL (reference sequence). The CDR3 sequence: CASSRIDTGSGNTIYF. The CDR3 DNA reads as TGTGCCAGCAGCCGGATAGACACTGGCTCTGGAAACACCATATATTTT.

The V and J genes are TRBV5-1 and TRBJ2-5, with TRBD1 identical over 7 bases. Germline V gives CDR1 SGHRS, CDR2 YFSETQ. The CDR3 extends over 14 amino acids. The trim removed 3 bases at V and 5 bases at J, leaving 7 bases unmatched. The CDR3: CASSSNRGFETQYF. The CDR3 DNA sequence: TGCGCCAGCAGCTCCAACAGGGGTTTCGAGACCCAGTACTTC. Based on the CDR3 plus reference TRBV5-1 and TRBJ2-5, the full variable domain is KAGVTQTPRYLIKTRGQQVTLSCSPISGHRSVSWYQQTPGQGLQFLFEYFSETQRNKGNFPGRFSGRQFSNSRSEMNVSTLELGDSALYLCASSSNRGFETQYFGPGTRLLVL.

This chain joins TRBV6-2 or TRBV6-3 and TRBJ2-1; TRBD1 might be the D (6 bases). The CDR3 has 11 residues. Trimming took off 5 bases at V and 8 bases at J, with 7 bases between the two ends. CDR1 is MNHEY, CDR2 SVGEGT, per germline. CDR3 DNA: TGTGCCAGCAGTCAGGGGTATGAGCAGTTCTTC. The encoded protein is CASSQGYEQFF.